The following is a T cell receptor beta chain sequence with its context. The antigen is undetermined. Germline V gene data show CDR1 as SGDLS and CDR2 as YYNGEE. The germline V and J ends were trimmed by 2 bases and 0 bases, with 6 bases remaining between them. This CDR3 is built from 14 residues. The table came from immunoSEQ multiplex PCR; TCRdb's copy has only in-frame clones and leaves some out. This sample yields around 200,000 clones, of which approximately 92% are seen a single time; under 1.1% belongs to the top ten. The sample originates from a study of T cell responses to AZD1222 COVID-19 vaccine. General study findings and limits: Baseline seropositives among AZD1222 recipients totaled only six or seven.

V usage is TRBV9 and J usage is TRBJ1-3, with D uncertain. The origin of this receptor is an adult who received the MenACWY meningococcal vaccine as a control. Material: peripheral blood, obtained 28 days after the second dose of the MenACWY control vaccine. The CDR3 DNA is TGTGCCAGCAGCGTCATGGGCTCTGGAAACACCATATATTTT. It is translated as CASSVMGSGNTIYF.